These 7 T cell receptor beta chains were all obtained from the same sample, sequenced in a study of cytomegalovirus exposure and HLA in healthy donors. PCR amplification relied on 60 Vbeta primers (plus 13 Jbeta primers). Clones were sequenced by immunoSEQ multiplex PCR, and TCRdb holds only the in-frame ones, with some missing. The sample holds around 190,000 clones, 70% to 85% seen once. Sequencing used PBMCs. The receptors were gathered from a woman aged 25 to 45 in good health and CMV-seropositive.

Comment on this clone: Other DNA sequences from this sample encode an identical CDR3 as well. The chain's CDR3 is CASSRSGNQPQHF. The DNA of the CDR3 is TGTGCCAGCTCCCGCTCGGGCAATCAGCCCCAGCATTTT. The chain carries TRBV6-5 and TRBJ1-5; no definite D call. V was pared by 8 bases and J by 2 bases, with 10 bases between. This CDR3 spans 13 amino acids. Germline loops: CDR1 MNHEY, CDR2 SVGAGI.

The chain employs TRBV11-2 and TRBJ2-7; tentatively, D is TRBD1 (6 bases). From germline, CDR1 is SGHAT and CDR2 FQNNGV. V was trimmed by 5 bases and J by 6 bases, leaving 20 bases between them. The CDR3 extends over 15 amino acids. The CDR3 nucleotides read TGTGCCAGCAGCCCCGGAATTGGACAGTCGGTCGAGCAGTACTTC. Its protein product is CASSPGIGQSVEQYF. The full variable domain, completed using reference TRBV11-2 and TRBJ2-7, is EAGVAQSPRYKIIEKRQSVAFWCNPISGHATLYWYQQILGQGPKLLIQFQNNGVVDDSQLPKDRFSAERLKGVDSTLKIQPAKLEDSAVYLCASSPGIGQSVEQYFGPGTRLTVT.

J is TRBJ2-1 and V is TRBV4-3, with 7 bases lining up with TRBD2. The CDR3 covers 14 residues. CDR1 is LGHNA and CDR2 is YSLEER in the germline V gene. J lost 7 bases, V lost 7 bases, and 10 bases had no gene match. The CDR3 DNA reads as TGCGCCAGCACCCCGAGGGGCGGGAGAAATGAGCAGTTCTTC. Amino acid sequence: CASTPRGGRNEQFF.

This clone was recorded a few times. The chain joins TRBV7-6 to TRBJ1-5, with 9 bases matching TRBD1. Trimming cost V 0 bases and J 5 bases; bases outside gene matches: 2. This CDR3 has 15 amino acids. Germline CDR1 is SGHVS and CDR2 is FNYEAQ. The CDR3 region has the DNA TGTGCCAGCAGCTTAGCGACAGGGGGGGATCAGCCCCAGCATTTT. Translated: CASSLATGGDQPQHF.

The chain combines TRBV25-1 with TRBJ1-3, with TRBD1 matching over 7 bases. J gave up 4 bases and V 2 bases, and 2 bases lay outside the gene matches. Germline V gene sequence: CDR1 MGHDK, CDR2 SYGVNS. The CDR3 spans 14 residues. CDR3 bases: TGTGCCAGCAGTGAAACAGGGGCCGGAAACACCATATATTTT. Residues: CASSETGAGNTIYF.

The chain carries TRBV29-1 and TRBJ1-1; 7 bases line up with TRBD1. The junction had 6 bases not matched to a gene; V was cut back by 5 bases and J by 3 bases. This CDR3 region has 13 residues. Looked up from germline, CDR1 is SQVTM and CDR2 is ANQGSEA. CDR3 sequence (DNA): TGCAGCGTTCAAAGTGACAGGGACACTGAAGCTTTCTTT. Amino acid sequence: CSVQSDRDTEAFF.

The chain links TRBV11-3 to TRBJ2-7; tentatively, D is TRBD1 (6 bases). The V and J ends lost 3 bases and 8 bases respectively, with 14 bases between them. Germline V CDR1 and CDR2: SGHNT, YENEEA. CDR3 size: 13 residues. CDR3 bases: TGTGCCAGCAGCTTGGACCCACAGGGTAAGCAGTACTTC. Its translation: CASSLDPQGKQYF.